These 5 T cell receptor beta chains originate from one sample sequenced in a study of identical twins. In TCRdb, the 5' RACE reads were re-called with MiXCR into one record per CDR3 protein. The table records a few hundred thousand distinct CDR3 sequences, just under 10% of them present only once. A further study also used this sample, focusing on yellow fever vaccine responses in identical twins.

What was sequenced was PBMCs. These receptors were taken from a woman aged 18-29 years in good health.

The chain joins TRBV18 to TRBJ2-3, with D unresolved. The V and J ends lost 3 bases and 4 bases respectively, with 14 bases between them. The CDR3 extends over 15 amino acids. Germline V gene sequence: CDR1 KGHSH, CDR2 LQKENI. CDR3 nucleotide sequence: TGTGCCAGCTCACCCGGCATAGGGCTGGCAGATACGCAGTATTTT. As protein: CASSPGIGLADTQYF.

The rearrangement links TRBV2 to TRBJ2-3; 7 nucleotides agree with TRBD2. Germline V gives CDR1 SNHLY, CDR2 FYNNEI. The V gene end was trimmed by 9 bases and the J gene end by 4 bases; junction bases not matched to a gene: 10. This CDR3 is 14 amino acids long. This CDR3 is CASRWRREPDTQYF. The CDR3 DNA is TGTGCCAGTCGATGGCGGCGGGAGCCAGATACGCAGTATTTT.

The chain has TRBV7-2 and TRBJ1-1, with D perhaps matching TRBD1 (5 bases). The CDR3 totals 15 residues. Germline CDR1 reads SGHTA; CDR2 reads FQGNSA. The germline V and J ends were trimmed by 1 base and 1 base, with 10 bases remaining between them. The CDR3 region is CASSLDGGRNTEAFF. The CDR3 coding sequence is TGTGCCAGCAGCTTAGATGGGGGACGGAACACTGAAGCTTTCTTT.

As to this clonotype: One end of the junction is discordant with germline, which a read error may explain. The chain recombines TRBV24-1 with TRBJ2-2; TRBD1 aligns across 7 bases. CDR1 and CDR2 (germline): KGHDR, SFDVKD. The CDR3 runs 15 residues. In DNA form, the CDR3 reads TGTGCCACCAGTGACCCGGGACAGTACACCGGGGAGTTGTTTTTT. It encodes CATSDPGQYTGELFF.

This sequence joins TRBV30 and TRBJ2-3; D remains unclear. Germline values: CDR1 GTSNPN, CDR2 SVGIG (reference sequence). Between the trimmed V and J ends, which lost 1 base and 3 bases, there was a span of 2 bases. The CDR3 length is 11 residues. The CDR3 nucleotides read TGTGCCTGGAGTGGGACAGATACGCAGTATTTT. It translates to CAWSGTDTQYF.